This TCR beta chain was observed in a study of technical replicates of blood from several donors. Only one count was recorded for this clone. Sequenced by immunoSEQ multiplex PCR; TCRdb stores in-frame clones only, minus some. The sample records tens of thousands of clones, around 90% being singletons. Sequencing was performed on T cells isolated from PBMCs. The TCR was taken from a human donor in good health.

DNA for the CDR3: TGTGCCAGCAGTTTAGTTGGCGGGAGCTCCTACAATGAGCAGTTCTTC. It translates to CASSLVGGSSYNEQFF. This chain joins TRBV27 and TRBJ2-1; 7 bases line up with TRBD2. The CDR3 is 16 residues long. CDR1 and CDR2 (germline): MNHEY, SMNVEV (reference sequence). The V and J ends lost 2 bases and 0 bases, in that order; junction bases with no gene match: 4.